The 2 T cell receptor beta chains below were found in one sample sequenced in a study of spatial heterogeneity in lung cancer. Regarding time point: sample taken at primary tumor resection. TCRdb ran MiXCR on the 5' RACE reads and lists one entry per CDR3 protein. This table has roughly 48,000 distinct CDR3 sequences, under 6% appearing once. The material was PBMCs, obtained at surgery. The receptor source for this set is a male donor with early-stage non-small cell lung cancer.

This clonotype came up many times. The chain employs TRBV3-1 and TRBJ2-5; D unclear. Germline CDR1 and CDR2: LGHDT and YNNKEL (reference sequence). This CDR3 has 14 amino acids. V lost 2 bases, J lost 9 bases, and 16 bases lay in between. CDR3 sequence (DNA): TGTGCCAGCAGCCAACAAGACTCCCTTCAGCCCCAGTACTTC. This sequence encodes CASSQQDSLQPQYF.

This clonotype occurred many times. The chain combines TRBV7-2 with TRBJ2-3; D gene ambiguous. V gave up 2 bases and J gave up 1 base, with 10 bases separating them. Germline V gene data show CDR1 as SGHTA and CDR2 as FQGNSA. The length of the CDR3 is 15 residues. The CDR3 coding sequence is TGTGCCAGCAGCTTAAGGTCGTTTCGCACAGATACGCAGTATTTT. Its protein is CASSLRSFRTDTQYF.